The present TCR beta chain was sequenced within a study of regulatory T cells in long-lasting Graves disease. The overall study: Less than 3 months of antithyroid drugs had been taken by newly diagnosed Graves' patients.

Time point indicated: newly diagnosed GD, antithyroid drugs for less than 3 months. PBMCs were the source of the RNA used for TCR sequencing. Xi'an, China, was home to the endocrinology department that provided patients. Building the TCR beta libraries relied on iRepertoire HTBI primers, and CDR3 regions underwent Arm-PCR. Via MiXCR, TCRdb re-called the multiplex PCR reads, giving one row per CDR3 protein. The sample includes roughly 610,000 distinct CDR3 sequences, around 17% of them seen just once. Germline V gives CDR1 SGHVS, CDR2 FQNEAQ. The CDR3 length is 15 residues. V was clipped by 2 bases and J by 9 bases, with 17 bases between them. Another study also made use of these data, one on T cells in Graves' hyperthyroidism and ophthalmopathy. This second study says: Absence of ophthalmopathy progression within 18 months defined stable Graves' hyperthyroidism. Primed by the HTBI set, a first-round RT-PCR was run on the TCR CDR3.

The sequencing used peripheral blood mononuclear cells (PBMCs), collected at new diagnosis, from a patient treated with antithyroid drugs. The chain couples TRBV7-8 to TRBJ2-1, with TRBD2 as a possible D gene (5 bases). This sequence originates from a woman aged 25-40 years with Graves disease. The CDR3 DNA reads TGTGCCAGCAGCTTAACGGGGTGGGAGAAGTCTGAGCAGTTCTTC. Encoded protein: CASSLTGWEKSEQFF. Looking up the rest from reference TRBV7-8 and TRBJ2-1 gives the full variable domain: GAGVSQSPRYKVAKRGQDVALRCDPISGHVSLFWYQQALGQGPEFLTYFQNEAQLDKSGLPSDRFFAERPEGSVSTLKIQRTQQEDSAVYLCASSLTGWEKSEQFFGPGTRLTVL.